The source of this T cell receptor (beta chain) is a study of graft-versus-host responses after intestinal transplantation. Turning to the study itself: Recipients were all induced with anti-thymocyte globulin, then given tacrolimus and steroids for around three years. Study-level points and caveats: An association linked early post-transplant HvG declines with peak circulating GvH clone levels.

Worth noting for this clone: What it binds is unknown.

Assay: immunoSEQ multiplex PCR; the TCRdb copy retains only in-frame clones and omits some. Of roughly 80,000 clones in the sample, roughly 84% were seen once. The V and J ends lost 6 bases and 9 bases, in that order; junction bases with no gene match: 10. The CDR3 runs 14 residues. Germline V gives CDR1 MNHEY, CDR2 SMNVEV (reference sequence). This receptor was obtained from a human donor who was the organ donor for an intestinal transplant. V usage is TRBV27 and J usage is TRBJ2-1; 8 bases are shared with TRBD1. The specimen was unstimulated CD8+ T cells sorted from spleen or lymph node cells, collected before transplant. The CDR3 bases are TGTGCCAGCAGCTATGGACAGGGATGGGTTGAGCAGTTCTTC. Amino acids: CASSYGQGWVEQFF.